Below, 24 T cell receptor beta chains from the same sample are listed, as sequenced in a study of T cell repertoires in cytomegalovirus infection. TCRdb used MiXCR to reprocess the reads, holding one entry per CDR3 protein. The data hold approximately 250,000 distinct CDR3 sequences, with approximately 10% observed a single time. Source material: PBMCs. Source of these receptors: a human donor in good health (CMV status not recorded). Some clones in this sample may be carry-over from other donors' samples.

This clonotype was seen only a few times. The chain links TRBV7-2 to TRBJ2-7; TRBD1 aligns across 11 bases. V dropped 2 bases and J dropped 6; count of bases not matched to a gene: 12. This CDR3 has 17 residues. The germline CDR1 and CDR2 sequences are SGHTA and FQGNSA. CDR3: CASSLHSGTGGIIEQYF. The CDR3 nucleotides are TGTGCCAGCAGCTTACACTCGGGGACAGGGGGTATCATCGAGCAGTACTTC.

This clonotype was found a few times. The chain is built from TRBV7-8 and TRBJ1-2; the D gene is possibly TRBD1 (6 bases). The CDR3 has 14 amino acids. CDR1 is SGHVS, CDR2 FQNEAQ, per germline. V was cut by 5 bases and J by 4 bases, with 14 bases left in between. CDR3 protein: CASSKQGLGYGYTF. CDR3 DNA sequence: TGTGCCAGCAGCAAACAGGGTTTGGGCTATGGCTACACCTTC.

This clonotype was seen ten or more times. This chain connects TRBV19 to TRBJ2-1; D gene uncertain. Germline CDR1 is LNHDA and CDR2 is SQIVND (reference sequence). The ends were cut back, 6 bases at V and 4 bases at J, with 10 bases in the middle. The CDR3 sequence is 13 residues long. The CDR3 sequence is CASSSPRYNEQFF. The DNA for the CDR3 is TGTGCCAGTAGCTCCCCCCGGTACAATGAGCAGTTCTTC. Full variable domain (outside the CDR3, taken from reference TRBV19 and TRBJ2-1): DGGITQSPKYLFRKEGQNVTLSCEQNLNHDAMYWYRQDPGQGLRLIYYSQIVNDFQKGDIAEGYSVSREKKESFPLTVTSAQKNPTAFYLCASSSPRYNEQFFGPGTRLTVL.

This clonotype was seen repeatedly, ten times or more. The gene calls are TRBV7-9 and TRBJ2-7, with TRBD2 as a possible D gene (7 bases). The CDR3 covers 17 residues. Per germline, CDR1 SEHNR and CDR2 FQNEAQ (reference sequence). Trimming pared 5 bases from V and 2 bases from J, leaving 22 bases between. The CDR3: CASSPRGGNRDPYEQYF. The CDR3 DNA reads TGTGCCAGCAGCCCGAGGGGGGGGAACAGGGATCCCTACGAGCAGTACTTC.

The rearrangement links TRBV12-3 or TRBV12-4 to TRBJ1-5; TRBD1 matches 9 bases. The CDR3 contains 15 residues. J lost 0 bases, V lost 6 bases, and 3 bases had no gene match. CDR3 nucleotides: TGTGCCAGCAGCGTGGGACAGGGTAGCAATCAGCCCCAGCATTTT. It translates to CASSVGQGSNQPQHF.

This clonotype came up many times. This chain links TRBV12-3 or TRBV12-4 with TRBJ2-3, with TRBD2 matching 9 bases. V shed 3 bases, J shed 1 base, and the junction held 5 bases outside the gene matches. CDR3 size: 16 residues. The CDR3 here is CASSFLGLARTDTQYF. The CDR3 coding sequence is TGTGCCAGCAGTTTCCTGGGACTAGCCCGCACAGATACGCAGTATTTT.

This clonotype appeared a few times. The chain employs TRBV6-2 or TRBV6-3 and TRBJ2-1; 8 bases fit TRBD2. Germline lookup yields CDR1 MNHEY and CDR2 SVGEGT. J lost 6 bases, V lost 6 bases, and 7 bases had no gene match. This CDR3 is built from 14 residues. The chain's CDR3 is CASRGGGRSNEQFF. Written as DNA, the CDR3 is TGTGCCAGCAGGGGGGGCGGGAGGAGCAATGAGCAGTTCTTC.

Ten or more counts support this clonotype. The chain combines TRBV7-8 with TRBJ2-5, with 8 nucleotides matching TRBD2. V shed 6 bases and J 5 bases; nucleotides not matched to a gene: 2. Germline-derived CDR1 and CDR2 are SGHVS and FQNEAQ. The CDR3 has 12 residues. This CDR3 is CASRRLAETQYF. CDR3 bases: TGTGCCAGCAGACGACTAGCGGAGACCCAGTACTTC.

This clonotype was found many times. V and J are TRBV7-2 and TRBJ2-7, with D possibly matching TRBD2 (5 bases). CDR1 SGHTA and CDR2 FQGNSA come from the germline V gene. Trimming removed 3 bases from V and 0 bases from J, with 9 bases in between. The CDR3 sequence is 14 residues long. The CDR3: CASSFGLFSYEQYF. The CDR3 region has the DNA TGTGCCAGCAGCTTTGGACTGTTCTCCTACGAGCAGTACTTC.

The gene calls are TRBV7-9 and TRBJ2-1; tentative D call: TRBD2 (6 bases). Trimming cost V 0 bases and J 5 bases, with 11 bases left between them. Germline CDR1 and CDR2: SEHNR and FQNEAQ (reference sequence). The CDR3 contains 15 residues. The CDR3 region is CASSLAWDWDNEQFF. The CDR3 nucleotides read TGTGCCAGCAGCTTAGCCTGGGACTGGGACAATGAGCAGTTCTTC.

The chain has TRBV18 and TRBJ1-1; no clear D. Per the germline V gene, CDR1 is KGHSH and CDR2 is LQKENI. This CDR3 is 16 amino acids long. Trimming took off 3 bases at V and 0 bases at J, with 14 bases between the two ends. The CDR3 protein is CASSPLAGLMNTEAFF. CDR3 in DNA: TGTGCCAGCTCACCCCTGGCAGGACTTATGAACACTGAAGCTTTCTTT.

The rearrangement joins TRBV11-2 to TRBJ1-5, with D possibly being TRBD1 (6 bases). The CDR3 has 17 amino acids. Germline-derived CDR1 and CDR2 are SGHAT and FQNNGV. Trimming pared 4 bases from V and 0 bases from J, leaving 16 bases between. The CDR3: CASSSRGGGISNQPQHF. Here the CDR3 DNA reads TGTGCCAGCAGCTCCAGGGGTGGGGGAATTAGCAATCAGCCCCAGCATTTT.

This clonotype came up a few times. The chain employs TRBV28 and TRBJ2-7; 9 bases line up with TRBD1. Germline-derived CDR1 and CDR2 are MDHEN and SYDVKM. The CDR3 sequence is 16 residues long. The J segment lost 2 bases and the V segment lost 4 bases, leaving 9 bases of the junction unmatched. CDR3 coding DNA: TGTGCCAGCAGTTATGATCCGGGACAGGGTCCCTACGAGCAGTACTTC. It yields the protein CASSYDPGQGPYEQYF.

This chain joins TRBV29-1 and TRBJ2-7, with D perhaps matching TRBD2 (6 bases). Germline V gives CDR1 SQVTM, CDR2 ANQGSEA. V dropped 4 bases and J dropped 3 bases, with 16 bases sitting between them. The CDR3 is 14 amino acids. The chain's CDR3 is CSVGDSGSIYEQYF. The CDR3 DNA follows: TGCAGCGTTGGGGACTCCGGTTCCATCTACGAGCAGTACTTC.

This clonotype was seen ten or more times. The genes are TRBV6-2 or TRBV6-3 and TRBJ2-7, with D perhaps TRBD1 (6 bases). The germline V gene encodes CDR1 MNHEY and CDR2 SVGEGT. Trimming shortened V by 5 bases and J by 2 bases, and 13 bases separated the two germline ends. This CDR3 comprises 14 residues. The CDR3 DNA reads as TGTGCCAGCAGTCACGGACAGTTAACCTACGAGCAGTACTTC. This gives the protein CASSHGQLTYEQYF.

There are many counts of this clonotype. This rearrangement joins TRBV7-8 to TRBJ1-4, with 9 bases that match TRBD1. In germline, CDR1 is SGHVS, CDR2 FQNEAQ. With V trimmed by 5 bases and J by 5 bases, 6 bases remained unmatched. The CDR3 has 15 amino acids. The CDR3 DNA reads TGTGCCAGCAGCCCTACAGGGGGCCCCAATGAAAAACTGTTTTTT. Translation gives CASSPTGGPNEKLFF.

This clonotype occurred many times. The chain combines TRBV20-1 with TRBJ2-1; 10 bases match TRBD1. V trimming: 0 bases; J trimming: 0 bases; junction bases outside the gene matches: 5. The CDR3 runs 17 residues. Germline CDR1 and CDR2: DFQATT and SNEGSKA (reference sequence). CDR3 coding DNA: TGCAGTGCTAGAGATCGGGACAGGGGCTTCTCCTACAATGAGCAGTTCTTC. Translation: CSARDRDRGFSYNEQFF.

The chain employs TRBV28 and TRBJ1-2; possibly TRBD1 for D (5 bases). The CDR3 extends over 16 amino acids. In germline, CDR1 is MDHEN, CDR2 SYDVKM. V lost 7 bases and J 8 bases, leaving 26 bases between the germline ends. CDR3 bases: TGTGCCAGCACATTCGGAGGTTTAATAGAGGGGCGGGGCTACACCTTC. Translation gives CASTFGGLIEGRGYTF.

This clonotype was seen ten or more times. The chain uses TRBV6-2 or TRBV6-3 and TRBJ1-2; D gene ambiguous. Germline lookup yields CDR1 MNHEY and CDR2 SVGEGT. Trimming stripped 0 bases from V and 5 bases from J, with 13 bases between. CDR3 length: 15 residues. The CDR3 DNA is TGTGCCAGCAGTTACTCGATTCCAGGAAATTATGGCTACACCTTC. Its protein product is CASSYSIPGNYGYTF.

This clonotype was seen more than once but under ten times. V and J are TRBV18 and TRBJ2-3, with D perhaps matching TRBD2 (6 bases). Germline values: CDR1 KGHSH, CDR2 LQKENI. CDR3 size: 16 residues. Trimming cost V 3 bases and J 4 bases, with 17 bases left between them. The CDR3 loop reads CASSPPRGSGPDTQYF. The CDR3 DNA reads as TGTGCCAGCTCACCTCCGCGGGGAAGCGGCCCAGATACGCAGTATTTT.

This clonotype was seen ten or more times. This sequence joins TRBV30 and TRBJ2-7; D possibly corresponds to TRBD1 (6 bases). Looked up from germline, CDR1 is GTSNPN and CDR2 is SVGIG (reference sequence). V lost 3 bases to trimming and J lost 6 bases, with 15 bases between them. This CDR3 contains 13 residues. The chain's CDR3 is CAWSRDNAGEQYF. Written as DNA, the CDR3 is TGTGCCTGGAGCCGGGACAACGCCGGCGAGCAGTACTTC.

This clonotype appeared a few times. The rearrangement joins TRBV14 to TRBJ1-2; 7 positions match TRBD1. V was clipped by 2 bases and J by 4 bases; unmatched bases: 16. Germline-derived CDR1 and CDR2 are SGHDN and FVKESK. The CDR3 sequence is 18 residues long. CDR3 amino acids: CASSQYQSGQAARYGYTF. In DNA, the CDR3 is TGTGCCAGCAGCCAATATCAATCTGGACAGGCCGCACGCTATGGCTACACCTTC.

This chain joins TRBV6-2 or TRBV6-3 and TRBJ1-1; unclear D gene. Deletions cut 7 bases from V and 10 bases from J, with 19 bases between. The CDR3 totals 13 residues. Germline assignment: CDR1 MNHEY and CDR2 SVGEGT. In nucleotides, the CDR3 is TGTGCCAGCATTGATTACAACAAGATGGGAGCTTTCTTT. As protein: CASIDYNKMGAFF.

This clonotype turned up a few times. The CDR3: CASSSRGGGLGYGYTF. In DNA, the CDR3 is TGTGCCAGCAGCTCCAGGGGGGGGGGCCTGGGCTATGGCTACACCTTC. This chain links TRBV7-2 with TRBJ1-2, with TRBD1 identical over 7 bases. CDR3 length: 16 amino acids. Germline assignment: CDR1 SGHTA and CDR2 FQGNSA. V dropped 4 bases and J dropped 4; count of bases not matched to a gene: 12.